This paragraph reports one T cell receptor (beta chain). Its antigen is not yet known. No base quality values were provided; no much bigger clone lies one nucleotide off. For commercial TCRB immunosequencing, five hundred nanograms of biopsy DNA were submitted for each sample. Adaptive Biotechnology amplified the CDR3 regions from genomic DNA with a two-step multiplex PCR designed to control amplification bias. In the first PCR, primers covered every V and J gene segment, and in the second PCR, barcodes and Illumina adapters were added. CDR3 libraries were sequenced on an Illumina instrument. Concerning the study's data processing: Vendor-provided pipelines were combined with custom analysis of raw data in R/Bioconductor under R version 3.3.0. Clonality, which ranges from 0 to 1, was calculated as the inverse of the normalised Shannon entropy across all productive clones. The repertoire share taken up by the top 100 clones defined high-frequency clones, and only clones that passed a 95% confidence test were kept. Repertoire diversity was measured with the Simpson index, and overlap between samples was measured with the Morisita-Horn index. The immuneACCESS repertoire file appears here via TCRdb, limited to in-frame rearrangements. These files lack a portion of the clones; in checked studies, under half of the deficit traces to unresolved V genes, and the cause of the others is not known. V and J calls and clone size are given by that table; D and trimming were obtained from the DNA. The sample table shows approximately 27,000 clones, and about 81% are seen once. Of the sample, less than 7% is held by the ten largest clones.

CDR1 and CDR2 are drawn from the germline V gene: SGHRS, YFSETQ. Relative to germline, V is 1 base shorter and J is 8 bases shorter, with 12 bases between their ends. Measured from the cysteine to the phenylalanine, the CDR3 is 13 residues long. CDR3 DNA only is kept here, 39 bases in frame from base 1. The sample is drawn from a study of T cell repertoires in ileal Crohn's disease (dated by TCRdb to the late 2010s). Context from the whole study: Median disease duration was approximately 8.3 years, and about a third of patients were identified as active smokers at the time of surgery. TCR repertoire analysis was performed in just over 55 Crohn's disease patients drawn from a prospective multicentre cohort. The study was conducted in parallel with a multicentre cohort built to find predictors of early endoscopic recurrence after ileocolonic resection. All patients had surgery for a complication: stricturing disease in 61% and penetrating disease in roughly 39%. Roughly half of the patients were given postoperative therapy, with around eleven receiving thiopurines and roughly 20 receiving anti-TNF agents. A total of about 170 mucosal samples from some 60 patients were sequenced, with samples obtained at several locations on the surgical specimen and at postoperative endoscopy. Endoscopic postoperative recurrence was defined as a Rutgeerts score above i0. Overall study outcomes, separate from this receptor: Mucosal CD4 and CD8 T cells were sorted and sequenced only in a subgroup of patients, whose size was not stated. Compared with non-smokers, patients who were active smokers at surgery showed a significantly higher proportion of clonal expansions (about 25% vs 20%, p=0.02). Sorted CD8 T cells carried more high-frequency clones than CD4 T cells, suggesting mucosal expansions were mainly CD8. Higher high-frequency clone percentages at surgery were associated with endoscopic recurrence; all patients with clonality above 26.8% (18/57) had recurrence.

To be eligible, patients had to be adults with ileal or ileocolonic Crohn's disease and an indication for ileocolonic resection. Whole ileal mucosal biopsies were kept frozen at -80 degrees C prior to DNA extraction. Genomic DNA was extracted from frozen whole biopsies with a TRizol-based method and quantified on a NanoDrop 2000 spectrophotometer. In this chain, TRBV5-1 is recombined with TRBJ1-2, with the identity of the D gene unclear. Sequencing used ileal tissue. This TCR derives from an adult with Crohn's disease. The DNA sequence is given as TGCGCCAGCAGCTTGACCGGGGTCGGCGGCTACACCTTC. Translated, it gives CASSLTGVGGYTF.